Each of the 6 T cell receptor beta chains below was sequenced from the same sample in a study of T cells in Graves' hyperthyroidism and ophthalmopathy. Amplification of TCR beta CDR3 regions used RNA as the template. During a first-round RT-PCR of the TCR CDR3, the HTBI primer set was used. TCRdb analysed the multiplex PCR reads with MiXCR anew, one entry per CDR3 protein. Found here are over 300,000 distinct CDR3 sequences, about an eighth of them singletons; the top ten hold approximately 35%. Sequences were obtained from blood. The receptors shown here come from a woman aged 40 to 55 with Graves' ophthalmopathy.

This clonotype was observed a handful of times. CDR3 nucleotides: TGTGCCAGCAGCCCACGCGTACGAAGGTTTAGCGGGGGGGCCGGCACAGATACGCAGTATTTT. Protein product: CASSPRVRRFSGGAGTDTQYF. The gene calls are TRBV7-2 and TRBJ2-3, with 11 bases fitting TRBD2. Germline CDR1 and CDR2: SGHTA and FQGNSA. V lost 5 bases, J lost 1 base, and 20 bases stayed unmatched. The CDR3 loop spans 21 amino acids.

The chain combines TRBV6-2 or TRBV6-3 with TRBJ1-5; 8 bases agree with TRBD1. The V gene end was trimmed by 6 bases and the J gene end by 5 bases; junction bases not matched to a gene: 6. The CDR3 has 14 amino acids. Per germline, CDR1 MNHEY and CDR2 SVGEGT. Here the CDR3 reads CASRPRQGHQPQHF. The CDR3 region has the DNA TGTGCCAGCAGACCTAGACAGGGGCATCAGCCCCAGCATTTT.

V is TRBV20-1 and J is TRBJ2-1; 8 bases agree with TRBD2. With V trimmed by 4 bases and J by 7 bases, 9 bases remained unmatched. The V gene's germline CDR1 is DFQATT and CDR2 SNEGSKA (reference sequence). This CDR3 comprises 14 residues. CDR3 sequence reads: CSATTGTSLNEQFF. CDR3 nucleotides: TGCAGTGCTACCACCGGGACTAGTCTAAATGAGCAGTTCTTC.

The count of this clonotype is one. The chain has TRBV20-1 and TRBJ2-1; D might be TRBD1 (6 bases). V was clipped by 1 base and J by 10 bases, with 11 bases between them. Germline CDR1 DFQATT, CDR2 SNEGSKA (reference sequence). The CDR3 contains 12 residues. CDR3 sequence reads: CSARAGGGEQFF. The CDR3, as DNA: TGCAGTGCTAGAGCTGGGGGCGGAGAGCAGTTCTTC.

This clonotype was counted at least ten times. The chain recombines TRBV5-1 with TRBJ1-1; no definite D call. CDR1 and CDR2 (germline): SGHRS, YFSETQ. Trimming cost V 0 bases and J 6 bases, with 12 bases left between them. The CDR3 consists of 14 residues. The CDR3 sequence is CASSLAAAQAEAFF. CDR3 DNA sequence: TGCGCCAGCAGCTTGGCTGCAGCGCAGGCTGAAGCTTTCTTT.

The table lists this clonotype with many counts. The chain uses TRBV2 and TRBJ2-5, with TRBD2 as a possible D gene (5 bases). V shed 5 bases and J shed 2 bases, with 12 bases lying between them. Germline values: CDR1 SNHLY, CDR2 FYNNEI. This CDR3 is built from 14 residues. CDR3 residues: CASSSGYRQETQYF. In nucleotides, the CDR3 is TGTGCCAGCAGTTCGGGATACCGGCAAGAGACCCAGTACTTC.